These 22 T cell receptor beta chains came from one sample sequenced in a study of cytomegalovirus exposure and HLA in healthy donors. 60 Vbeta and 13 Jbeta primers were used in PCR. Generated by immunoSEQ multiplex PCR, the TCRdb table keeps only in-frame clones and is missing some. Of some 150,000 clones in the sample, approximately 80% were seen once. Sequenced: PBMCs. These receptors all stem from a woman between 35 and 50 years old in good health and CMV-seronegative.

V is TRBV6-5 and J is TRBJ1-1; D is ambiguous. CDR3 length equals 14 residues. Germline loops: CDR1 MNHEY, CDR2 SVGAGI. The V and J ends lost 7 bases and 0 bases respectively, with 12 bases between them. CDR3 loop: CASTSSAVNTEAFF. In nucleotides, the CDR3 is TGTGCCAGCACGTCGTCCGCAGTGAACACTGAAGCTTTCTTT.

The chain has TRBV27 and TRBJ2-7; no clear D. CDR3 length: 13 residues. Germline CDR1 reads MNHEY; CDR2 reads SMNVEV (reference sequence). V gave up 2 bases and J gave up 3 bases, with 8 bases separating them. The CDR3 reads CASSLVHGYEQYF. The CDR3 DNA reads TGTGCCAGCAGTTTAGTGCACGGCTACGAGCAGTACTTC.

This chain uses TRBV5-6 with TRBJ1-2; 8 bases align to TRBD1. Germline lookup yields CDR1 SGHDT and CDR2 YYEEEE. The CDR3 is 13 residues long. Losses at the gene ends were 5 bases for V and 7 bases for J; bases not matched to a gene: 7. This chain's CDR3 is CASSWWTGSGYTF. The CDR3 region has the DNA TGTGCCAGCAGTTGGTGGACAGGGTCTGGCTACACCTTC.

This clone was seen only a few times. This rearrangement joins TRBV5-5 to TRBJ2-1; D unresolved. Per germline, CDR1 SGHKS and CDR2 YYEKEE (reference sequence). This CDR3 spans 15 amino acids. Deletions cut 0 bases from V and 1 base from J, with 8 bases between. The CDR3 coding sequence is TGTGCCAGCAGCTTGGGCCCCAGGTCCTACAATGAGCAGTTCTTC. Its protein is CASSLGPRSYNEQFF.

The chain recombines TRBV7-9 with TRBJ1-1, with D uncertain. The CDR3 is made up of 10 amino acids. Germline CDR1 reads SEHNR; CDR2 reads FQNEAQ (reference sequence). The V and J ends lost 4 bases and 8 bases respectively, with 5 bases between them. In DNA form, the CDR3 reads TGTGCCAGCAGCTCGGGAGAAGCTTTCTTT. Its protein is CASSSGEAFF.

The chain couples TRBV4-1 to TRBJ1-6; TRBD1 matches at 7 bases. V was clipped by 1 base and J by 10 bases; unmatched bases: 7. The CDR3 is 15 amino acids. CDR1 and CDR2 from the germline V gene are MGHRA and YSYEKL. For the CDR3, the DNA is TGCGCCAGCAGCCAAGCAGGGGGATTGGGATCACCCCTCCACTTT. It encodes CASSQAGGLGSPLHF.

The chain recombines TRBV6-1 with TRBJ2-3; TRBD1 matches at 7 bases. The J segment lost 2 bases and the V segment lost 5 bases, leaving 4 bases of the junction unmatched. Germline V CDR1 and CDR2: MNHNS, SASEGT. The CDR3 has 14 amino acids. CDR3 loop: CASSRTGDTDTQYF. In DNA form, the CDR3 reads TGTGCCAGCAGTCGCACAGGGGACACAGATACGCAGTATTTT.

This chain's CDR3 is CAISESWGAEAFF. CDR3 in DNA: TGTGCCATCAGTGAGTCTTGGGGGGCTGAAGCTTTCTTT. This chain uses TRBV10-3 with TRBJ1-1, with a weak D call TRBD1 (5 bases). V was cut by 0 bases and J by 6 bases, with 8 bases left in between. Germline values: CDR1 ENHRY, CDR2 SYGVKD. There are 13 residues in the CDR3.

CDR3 region: CATSRGGASKNIQYF. In nucleotides, the CDR3 is TGTGCCACCAGCAGGGGGGGGGCCTCCAAAAACATTCAGTACTTC. The V gene is TRBV15, the J gene TRBJ2-4; perhaps TRBD2 as D (7 bases). Per the germline V gene, CDR1 is LNHNV and CDR2 is YYDKDF (reference sequence). Trimming shortened V by 3 bases and J by 2 bases, and 11 bases separated the two germline ends. The CDR3 loop spans 15 amino acids.

The rearrangement links TRBV4-3 to TRBJ2-1; tentatively, D is TRBD2 (6 bases). This CDR3 is 15 amino acids long. The V gene lost 4 bases and the J gene lost 0 bases, with 10 bases spanning the gap. Per germline, CDR1 LGHNA and CDR2 YSLEER. CDR3 region: CASSLGLSSYNEQFF. CDR3 bases: TGCGCCAGCAGCCTCGGACTAAGCTCCTACAATGAGCAGTTCTTC.

The chain combines TRBV29-1 with TRBJ2-7; tentatively, D is TRBD1 (6 bases). V lost 4 bases to trimming and J lost 3 bases, with 10 bases between them. Looked up from germline, CDR1 is SQVTM and CDR2 is ANQGSEA. The CDR3 length is 12 residues. The CDR3: CSVARGGYEQYF. The CDR3 coding sequence is TGCAGCGTTGCTCGAGGGGGCTACGAGCAGTACTTC.

The rearrangement joins TRBV13 to TRBJ2-7; TRBD1 might be the D (6 bases). Germline V CDR1 and CDR2: PRHDT, FYEKMQ (reference sequence). The CDR3 extends over 12 amino acids. The CDR3 loop is CGATGISYEQYF. CDR3 coding DNA: TGTGGGGCTACAGGGATCTCCTACGAGCAGTACTTC.

This clone was seen a handful of times. The V and J genes are TRBV9 and TRBJ1-2; the D gene is possibly TRBD1 (5 bases). This CDR3 comprises 17 residues. CDR1 and CDR2 from the germline V gene are SGDLS and YYNGEE. The V end lost 0 bases, the J end lost 2 bases, and 17 bases lay between the germline ends. CDR3 DNA sequence: TGTGCCAGCAGCGTAGGGGGGAGGGGACCGATGAACTATGGCTACACCTTC. Amino acid sequence: CASSVGGRGPMNYGYTF.

The chain is built from TRBV27 and TRBJ1-1, with unresolved D. Per germline, CDR1 MNHEY and CDR2 SMNVEV (reference sequence). Trimming left V 8 bases short and J 7 bases short, with 17 bases between. The CDR3 loop spans 13 amino acids. The CDR3 DNA reads as TGTGCCAGCCGTGCGATAGACCGGGGTGAAGCTTTCTTT. The encoded protein is CASRAIDRGEAFF.

This clone has more than one count but fewer than ten. The genes are TRBV5-4 and TRBJ1-6, with D hard to call. This CDR3 contains 13 residues. With 4 bases removed from V and 4 bases from J, the gap between germline ends came to 6 bases. The germline V gene encodes CDR1 SGHNT and CDR2 YYREEE (reference sequence). Written as DNA, the CDR3 is TGTGCCAGCAGCAAGGAGTATAATTCACCCCTCCACTTT. It specifies CASSKEYNSPLHF.

The chain is built from TRBV21-1 and TRBJ2-4; the DNA was not compared with TRBD1, the D call given in the table. TRBV21-1 is a known pseudogene. The CDR3 has 18 amino acids. The CDR3 DNA sequence: TGTGCCAGCAGCGCCCTCGAGGTTTCGGGCAGGGTTAAAAACATTCAGTACTTC. It codes for CASSALEVSGRVKNIQYF.

This clone was seen only a few times. The J gene is TRBJ2-7, the V gene TRBV6-5; no firm D call. The CDR3 has 12 residues. From germline, CDR1 is MNHEY and CDR2 SVGAGI. V was shortened by 8 bases and J by 2 bases, with 10 bases between the two germline ends. CDR3 nucleotides: TGTGCCAGCGGAGACGGAGCCTACGAGCAGTACTTC. This gives the protein CASGDGAYEQYF.

The rearrangement links TRBV28 to TRBJ2-7, with a tentative D call TRBD2 (6 bases). V dropped 6 bases and J dropped 1 base, with 16 bases sitting between them. This CDR3 is built from 15 residues. Germline assignment: CDR1 MDHEN and CDR2 SYDVKM. The CDR3 DNA reads as TGTGCCAGCAGCCAAGTCGGGCGGGGTTCCTACGAGCAGTACTTC. Translation gives CASSQVGRGSYEQYF.

V gene TRBV5-1 combines with J gene TRBJ2-5; D gene uncertain. The germline CDR1 and CDR2 sequences are SGHRS and YFSETQ. This CDR3 comprises 15 residues. Trimming removed 1 base from V and 0 bases from J, with 10 bases in between. CDR3 loop: CASSLSTTNQETQYF. The CDR3 region has the DNA TGCGCCAGCAGCTTGAGTACTACGAACCAAGAGACCCAGTACTTC.

This chain joins TRBV19 and TRBJ1-2; no clear D. This CDR3 region has 14 residues. Germline V gene lookup returns CDR1 LNHDA and CDR2 SQIVND (reference sequence). Trimming pared 0 bases from V and 4 bases from J, leaving 9 bases between. The CDR3 loop is CASSIDIGGYGYTF. In nucleotides, the CDR3 is TGTGCCAGTAGTATAGACATCGGCGGCTATGGCTACACCTTC.

The rearrangement uses TRBV5-1 and TRBJ2-5; 11 bases are a match to TRBD2. Trimming took 0 bases from V and 7 from J; bases not matched to a gene: 2. In germline, CDR1 is SGHRS, CDR2 YFSETQ. The CDR3 loop spans 14 amino acids. Written as DNA, the CDR3 is TGCGCCAGCAGCTTGGATGGACTAGCGGGGACCCAGTACTTC. Its translation: CASSLDGLAGTQYF.

This sequence joins TRBV6-5 and TRBJ1-2; D is perhaps TRBD1 (6 bases). Germline-derived CDR1 and CDR2 are MNHEY and SVGAGI. Deletions cut 5 bases from V and 8 bases from J, with 15 bases between. This CDR3 has 13 residues. CDR3 DNA: TGTGCCAGCAGTACGTCAGGGGCTCGCGGCTACACCTTC. This sequence encodes CASSTSGARGYTF.